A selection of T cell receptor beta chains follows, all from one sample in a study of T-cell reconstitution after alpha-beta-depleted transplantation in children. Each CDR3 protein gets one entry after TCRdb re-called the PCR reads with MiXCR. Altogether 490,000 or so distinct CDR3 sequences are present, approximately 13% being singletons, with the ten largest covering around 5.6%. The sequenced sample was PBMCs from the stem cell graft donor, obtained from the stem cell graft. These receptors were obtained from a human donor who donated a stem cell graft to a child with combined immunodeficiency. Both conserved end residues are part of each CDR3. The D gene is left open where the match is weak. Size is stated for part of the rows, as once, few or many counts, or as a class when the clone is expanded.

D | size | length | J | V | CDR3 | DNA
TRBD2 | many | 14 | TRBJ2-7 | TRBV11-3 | CASSFSGTHYEQYF | TGTGCCAGCAGCTTCAGCGGGACTCACTACGAGCAGTACTTC
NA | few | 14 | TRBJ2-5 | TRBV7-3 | CASSYGGKQETQYF | TGTGCCAGCAGCTACGGGGGAAAACAAGAGACCCAGTACTTC
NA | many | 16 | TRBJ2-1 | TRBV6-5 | CASSYSGHVSYNEQFF | TGTGCCAGCAGTTACTCAGGGCACGTGAGTTACAATGAGCAGTTCTTC
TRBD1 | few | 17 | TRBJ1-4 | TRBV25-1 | CASDRFQRGLRNEKLFF | TGTGCCAGCGACAGGTTCCAGAGGGGGCTACGAAATGAAAAACTGTTTTTT
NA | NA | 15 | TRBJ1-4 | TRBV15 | CATSRRVQGNEKLFF | TGTGCCACCAGCAGAAGGGTGCAGGGTAATGAAAAACTGTTTTTT
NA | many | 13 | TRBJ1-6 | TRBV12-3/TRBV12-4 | CASSSLRNSPLHF | TGTGCCAGCAGCTCACTGAGGAATTCACCCCTCCACTTT
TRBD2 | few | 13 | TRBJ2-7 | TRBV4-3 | CASSQDGGEEQYF | TGCGCCAGCAGCCAAGATGGGGGGGAGGAGCAGTACTTC
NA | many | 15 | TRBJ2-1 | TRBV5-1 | CASSSGQGTYNEQFF | TGCGCCAGCAGCTCCGGGCAGGGTACCTACAATGAGCAGTTCTTC
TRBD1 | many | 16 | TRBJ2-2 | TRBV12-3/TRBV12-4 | CASSLAGGGNTGELFF | TGTGCCAGCAGTTTGGCAGGGGGCGGAAACACCGGGGAGCTGTTTTTT
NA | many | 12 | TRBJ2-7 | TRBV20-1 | CSATAEGYEQYF | TGCAGTGCGACGGCGGAGGGGTACGAGCAGTACTTC
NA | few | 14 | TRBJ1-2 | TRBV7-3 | CASSLNGLLYGYTF | TGTGCCAGCAGCTTAAACGGCCTCCTCTATGGCTACACCTTC
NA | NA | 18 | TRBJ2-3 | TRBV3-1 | CASSQDGGGTPSTDTQYF | TGTGCCAGCAGCCAAGATGGTGGGGGGACTCCAAGCACAGATACGCAGTATTTT
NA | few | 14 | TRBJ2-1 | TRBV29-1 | CSAADWTWNNEQFF | TGCAGCGCAGCTGACTGGACCTGGAACAATGAGCAGTTCTTC
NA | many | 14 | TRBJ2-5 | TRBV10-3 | CAIRISQEKETQYF | TGTGCCATCAGAATCTCCCAGGAAAAAGAGACCCAGTACTTC
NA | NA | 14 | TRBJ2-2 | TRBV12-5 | CASGLPSYTGELFF | TGTGCTAGTGGTTTGCCTAGTTACACCGGGGAGCTGTTTTTT
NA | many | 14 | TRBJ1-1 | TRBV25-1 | CASTWLGRDSEAFF | TGTGCCAGCACCTGGTTGGGGCGGGATTCCGAAGCTTTCTTT
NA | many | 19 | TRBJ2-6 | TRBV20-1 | CSARDLLAGSQTGANVLTF | TGCAGTGCTAGAGATTTACTTGCAGGGTCTCAGACCGGGGCCAACGTCCTGACTTTC
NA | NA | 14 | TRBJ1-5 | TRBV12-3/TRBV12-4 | CASSSTTGPQPQHF | TGTGCCAGCAGTTCTACCACCGGGCCCCAGCCCCAGCATTTT
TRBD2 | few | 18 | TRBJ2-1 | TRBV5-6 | CASSLALAGGPSYNEQFF | TGTGCCAGCAGCTTGGCGTTAGCGGGAGGCCCCTCCTACAATGAGCAGTTCTTC
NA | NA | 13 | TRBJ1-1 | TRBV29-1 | CSVEQDPGTEAFF | TGCAGCGTTGAACAGGACCCAGGTACTGAAGCTTTCTTT
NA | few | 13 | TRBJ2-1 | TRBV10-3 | CAIGTSESWGQFF | TGTGCCATCGGAACCTCGGAGTCCTGGGGGCAGTTCTTC
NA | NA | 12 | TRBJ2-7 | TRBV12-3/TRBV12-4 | CASSLVVDEQYF | TGTGCCAGCAGTTTGGTGGTCGACGAGCAGTACTTC
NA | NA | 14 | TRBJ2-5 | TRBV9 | CASSVSVGSETQYF | TGTGCCAGCAGCGTATCCGTGGGATCAGAGACCCAGTACTTC
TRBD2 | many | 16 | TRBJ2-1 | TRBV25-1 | CASSELGLAGVNEQFF | TGTGCCAGCAGTGAATTAGGACTAGCCGGCGTCAATGAGCAGTTCTTC
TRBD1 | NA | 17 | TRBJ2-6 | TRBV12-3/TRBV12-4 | CASSPRQGASGANVLTF | TGTGCCAGCAGTCCCCGACAGGGGGCGAGTGGGGCCAACGTCCTGACTTTC
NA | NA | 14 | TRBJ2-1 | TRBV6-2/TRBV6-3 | CASTNWGFHNEQFF | TGTGCCAGCACCAACTGGGGGTTTCACAATGAGCAGTTCTTC
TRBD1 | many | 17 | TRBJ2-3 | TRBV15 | CATSRDRTGSHTDTQYF | TGTGCCACCAGCAGAGATAGGACAGGGTCCCACACAGATACGCAGTATTTT
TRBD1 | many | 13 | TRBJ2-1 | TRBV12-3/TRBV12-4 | CASSLYRGQGQFF | TGTGCCAGCAGTCTCTACCGAGGACAGGGGCAGTTCTTC
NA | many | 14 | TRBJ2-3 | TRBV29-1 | CSVEDGSASDTQYF | TGCAGCGTTGAAGACGGGAGCGCCTCAGATACGCAGTATTTT
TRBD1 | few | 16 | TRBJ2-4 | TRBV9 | CASSTGQGAAKNIQYF | TGTGCCAGCAGCACCGGACAGGGGGCGGCCAAAAACATTCAGTACTTC
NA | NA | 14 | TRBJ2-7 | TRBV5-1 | CASSPAGGGYEQYF | TGCGCCAGCAGCCCGGCCGGAGGGGGCTACGAGCAGTACTTC
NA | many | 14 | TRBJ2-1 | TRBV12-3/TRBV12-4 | CASSSGLTTNEQFF | TGTGCCAGCAGCTCGGGACTTACGACCAATGAGCAGTTCTTC
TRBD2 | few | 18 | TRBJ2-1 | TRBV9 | CASSPTGAGLSSYNEQFF | TGTGCCAGCAGCCCGACCGGGGCGGGACTAAGCTCCTACAATGAGCAGTTCTTC
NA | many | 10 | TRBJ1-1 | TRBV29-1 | CSVEETEAFF | TGCAGCGTTGAGGAGACTGAAGCTTTCTTT
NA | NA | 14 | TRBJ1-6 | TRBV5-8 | CASSFSGELTPLHF | TGTGCCAGCAGCTTTTCAGGGGAGCTTACACCCCTCCACTTT
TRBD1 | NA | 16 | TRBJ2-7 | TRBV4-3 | CASSHSGTGENYEQYF | TGCGCCAGCAGCCACTCCGGGACAGGGGAAAACTACGAGCAGTACTTC
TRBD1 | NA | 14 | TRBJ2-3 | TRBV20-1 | CSAPRDRDTDTQYF | TGCAGTGCGCCCAGGGACAGAGACACAGATACGCAGTATTTT
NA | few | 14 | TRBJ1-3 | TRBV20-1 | CSAREGRSGNTIYF | TGCAGTGCTAGAGAGGGACGCTCCGGAAACACCATATATTTT
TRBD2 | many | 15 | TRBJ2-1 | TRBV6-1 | CASNLLAGGYNEQFF | TGTGCCAGCAACCTTCTAGCGGGGGGTTATAATGAGCAGTTCTTC
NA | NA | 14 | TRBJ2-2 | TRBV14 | CASSPDSVTGELFF | TGTGCCAGCAGCCCGGACAGTGTCACCGGGGAGCTGTTTTTT
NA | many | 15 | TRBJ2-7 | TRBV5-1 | CASSNRDAGTYEQYF | TGCGCCAGCAGCAATCGGGACGCAGGGACGTACGAGCAGTACTTC
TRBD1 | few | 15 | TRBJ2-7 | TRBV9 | CASSEQGTLAYEQYF | TGTGCCAGCAGCGAACAGGGGACGTTGGCCTACGAGCAGTACTTC
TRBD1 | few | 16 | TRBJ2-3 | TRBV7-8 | CASSSGTEYFTDTQYF | TGTGCCAGCAGCTCCGGGACAGAGTATTTCACAGATACGCAGTATTTT